This entry lists 10 T cell receptor beta chains sequenced from one sample in a study of CD8+CD57+ T cells in acquired aplastic anemia. Genomic DNA provided the template from which TCR beta VDJ and CDR3 profiles were obtained. MiXCR, run by TCRdb on the reads, gives a single entry per CDR3 protein. The sample includes about 240,000 distinct CDR3 sequences, approximately 45% seen only once; the top ten take about 7.8%. Sequencing was done on patients that had shown CD8+CD57+ cell expansion by flow cytometry. The sequenced material came from sorted CD4+, CD8+, or CD8+CD57+ T cells (not recorded which) from PBMCs. Source of these receptors: a human donor with aplastic anemia.

A note on this clonotype: At one boundary the junction diverges from the germline segment, which might be a read error. This sequence joins TRBV9 and TRBJ1-1, with D uncertain. The CDR3 runs 13 residues. In germline, CDR1 is SGDLS, CDR2 YYNGEE. The CDR3 is CASGVDALAEAFF. As DNA, the CDR3 is TGTGCCAGCGGCGTAGACGCCCTCGCTGAAGCTTTCTTT.

V is TRBV7-2 and J is TRBJ2-5; D is possibly TRBD1 (5 bases). The V gene lost 2 bases and the J gene lost 5 bases, with 15 bases spanning the gap. CDR3 size: 15 residues. Germline CDR1 and CDR2: SGHTA and FQGNSA. The CDR3: CASSLSTAGWETQYF. The CDR3, as DNA: TGTGCCAGCAGCTTATCTACGGCAGGGTGGGAGACCCAGTACTTC. Variable domain in full (rest from reference TRBV7-2 and TRBJ2-5): GAGVSQSPSNKVTEKGKDVELRCDPISGHTALYWYRQSLGQGLEFLIYFQGNSAPDKSGLPSDRFSAERTGGSVSTLTIQRTQQEDSAVYLCASSLSTAGWETQYFGPGTRLLVL.

This clonotype has at least ten counts. The V call is TRBV6-5, the J call TRBJ1-2, with D tentatively TRBD1 (6 bases). The V and J ends lost 6 bases and 4 bases respectively, with 12 bases between them. Germline V gene lookup returns CDR1 MNHEY and CDR2 SVGAGI. The CDR3 spans 13 residues. As DNA, the CDR3 is TGTGCCAGCAGCCTTGGACAGACCTATGGCTACACCTTC. It encodes CASSLGQTYGYTF.

The J gene is TRBJ2-2, the V gene TRBV6-5; D is possibly TRBD2 (6 bases). V gave up 7 bases and J gave up 3 bases, with 12 bases separating them. CDR1 is MNHEY and CDR2 is SVGAGI in the germline V gene. The length of the CDR3 is 14 residues. The CDR3 spells CASIARDYTGELFF. The CDR3 region has the DNA TGTGCCAGCATCGCCCGGGACTACACCGGGGAGCTGTTTTTT.

The rearrangement joins TRBV19 to TRBJ1-2; the match to TRBD1 covers 8 bases. V gave up 9 bases and J gave up 0 bases; unmatched junction bases: 9. The germline gives CDR1 LNHDA, CDR2 SQIVND (reference sequence). This CDR3 contains 15 residues. CDR3 loop: CASRQGYGANYGYTF. The CDR3 coding sequence is TGTGCCAGCCGACAGGGGTATGGGGCTAACTATGGCTACACCTTC. The full variable domain, its missing parts supplied by reference TRBV19 and TRBJ1-2, is DGGITQSPKYLFRKEGQNVTLSCEQNLNHDAMYWYRQDPGQGLRLIYYSQIVNDFQKGDIAEGYSVSREKKESFPLTVTSAQKNPTAFYLCASRQGYGANYGYTFGSGTRLTVV.

In nucleotides, the CDR3 is TGTGCCACCAGCAGAGGTACGGGGGCGGGTCGCCTCCACTTT. It yields the protein CATSRGTGAGRLHF. The gene calls are TRBV15 and TRBJ1-6, with D perhaps TRBD1 (6 bases). The germline V gene encodes CDR1 LNHNV and CDR2 YYDKDF (reference sequence). The CDR3 contains 14 residues. Trimming left V 1 base short and J 15 bases short, with 16 bases between. The whole variable domain, remainder taken from reference TRBV15 and TRBJ1-6, is DAMVIQNPRYQVTQFGKPVTLSCSQTLNHNVMYWYQQKSSQAPKLLFHYYDKDFNNEADTPDNFQSRRPNTSFCFLDIRSPGLGDTAMYLCATSRGTGAGRLHFGNGTRLTVT.

This clonotype was detected many times. The chain links TRBV20-1 to TRBJ2-1; TRBD2 matches 11 bases. This CDR3 spans 14 amino acids. CDR1 DFQATT and CDR2 SNEGSKA come from the germline V gene (reference sequence). Trimming cost V 6 bases and J 11 bases; bases outside gene matches: 12. The CDR3 reads CSAEILAGVKKQFF. For the CDR3, the DNA is TGCAGTGCGGAAATACTAGCGGGGGTTAAAAAGCAGTTCTTC.

This clonotype showed up just once. This chain uses TRBV14 with TRBJ1-6; D gene unclear. The CDR3 is made up of 12 amino acids. Germline lookup yields CDR1 SGHDN and CDR2 FVKESK. Deletions cut 6 bases from V and 7 bases from J, with 7 bases between. The CDR3 DNA reads as TGTGCCAGCAGACGGGCGAATTCACCCCTCCACTTT. Its protein is CASRRANSPLHF.

This clonotype was counted a few times. The chain carries TRBV24-1 and TRBJ2-2; 8 nucleotides align to TRBD2. The V and J ends lost 3 bases and 8 bases, in that order; junction bases with no gene match: 10. Per germline, CDR1 KGHDR and CDR2 SFDVKD. This CDR3 has 16 amino acids. For the CDR3, the DNA is TGTGCCACCAGTGATCATAGCGGGGCGAGCTTTGGGGAGCTGTTTTTT. Residues: CATSDHSGASFGELFF.

The chain is built from TRBV10-3 and TRBJ2-7; D is undetermined. This CDR3 has 11 residues. V lost 3 bases, J lost 2 bases, and 2 bases lay in between. The V gene's germline CDR1 is ENHRY and CDR2 SYGVKD. The chain's CDR3 is CAISETYEQYF. CDR3 nucleotide sequence: TGTGCCATCAGTGAAACCTACGAGCAGTACTTC.